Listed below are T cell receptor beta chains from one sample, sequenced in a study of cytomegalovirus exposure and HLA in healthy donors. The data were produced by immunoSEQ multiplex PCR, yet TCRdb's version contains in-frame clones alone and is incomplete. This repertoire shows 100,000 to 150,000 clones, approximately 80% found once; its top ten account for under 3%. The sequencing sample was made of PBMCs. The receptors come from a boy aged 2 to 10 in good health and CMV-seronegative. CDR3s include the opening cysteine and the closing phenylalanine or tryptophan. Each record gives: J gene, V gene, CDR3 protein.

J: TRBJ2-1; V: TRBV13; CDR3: CASSSTYNEQFF
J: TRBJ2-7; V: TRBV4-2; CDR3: CASSQDWGSTYEQYF
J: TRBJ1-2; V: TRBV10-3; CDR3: CAIRADRVGDYGYTF
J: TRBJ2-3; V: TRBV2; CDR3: CASSDSRGEDTQYF
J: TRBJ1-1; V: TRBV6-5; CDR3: CASSSGTGMNTEAFF
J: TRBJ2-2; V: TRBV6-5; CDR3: CASEGTSSDTGELFF
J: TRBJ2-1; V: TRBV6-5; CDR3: CASSYGTSSYNEQFF
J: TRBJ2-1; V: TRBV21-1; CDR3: CASSKEGTSGRAYSHYNEQFF
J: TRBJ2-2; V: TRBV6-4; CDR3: CASSAGGATGELFF
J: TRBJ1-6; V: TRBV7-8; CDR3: CASSVRQGNSPLHF
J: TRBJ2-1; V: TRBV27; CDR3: CASSLTGGLVNEQFF
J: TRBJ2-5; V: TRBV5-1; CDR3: CASSLGVGGGQETQYF
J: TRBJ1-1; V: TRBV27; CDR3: CASITLSQAFF
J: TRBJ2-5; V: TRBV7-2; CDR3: CATRPPHRDRTQYF
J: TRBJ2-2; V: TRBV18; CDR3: CASSPPSRGGTGELFF
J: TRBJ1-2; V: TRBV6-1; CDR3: CASSDWDRGLFGTYGYTF
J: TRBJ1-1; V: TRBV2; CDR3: CASSQASMNTEAFF
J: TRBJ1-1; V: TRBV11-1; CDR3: CASSLELGRHTEAFF
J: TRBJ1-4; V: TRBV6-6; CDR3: CASSFPTRATNEKLFF
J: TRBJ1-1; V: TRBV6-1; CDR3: CASLPRGWRSEAFF
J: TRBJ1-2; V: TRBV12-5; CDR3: CASGLVLPSSTYGYTF
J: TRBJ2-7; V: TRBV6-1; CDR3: CASSEVGGSTYEQYF
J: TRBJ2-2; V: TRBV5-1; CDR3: CASSLLRTGELFF
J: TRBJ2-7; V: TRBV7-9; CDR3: CASSIEGGEQYF
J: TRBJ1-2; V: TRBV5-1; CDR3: CASSYRESNYGYTF
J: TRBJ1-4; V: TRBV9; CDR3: CASSVGSATNEKLFF
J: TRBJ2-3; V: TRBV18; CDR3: CASSPLTGGTSTDTQYF
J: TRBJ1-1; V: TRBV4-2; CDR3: CASSNMPQGSTEAFF
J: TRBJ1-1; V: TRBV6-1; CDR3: CASSTPGQNTEAFF
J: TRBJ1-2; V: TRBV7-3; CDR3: CASSLSGGNYGYTF
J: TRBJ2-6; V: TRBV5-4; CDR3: CASSYSGLGANVLTF
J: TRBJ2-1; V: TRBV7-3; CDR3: CASSFGRGDEQFF
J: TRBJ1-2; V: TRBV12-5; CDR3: CASGPTTERIYGYTF
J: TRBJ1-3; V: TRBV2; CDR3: CASSSGTATIYF
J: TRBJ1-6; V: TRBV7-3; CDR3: CASSALGGGREDSPLHF
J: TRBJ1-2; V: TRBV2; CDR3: CASSLGAIANYGYTF
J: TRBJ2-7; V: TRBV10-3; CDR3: CATRAGQGADEQYF
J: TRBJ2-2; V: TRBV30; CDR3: CASSGGVRPVGGELFF
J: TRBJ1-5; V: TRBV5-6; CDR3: CASSSQVSNQPQHF
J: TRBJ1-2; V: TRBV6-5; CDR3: CASSYDGANYGYTF
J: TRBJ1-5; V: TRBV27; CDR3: CASSLTGPGAQHF
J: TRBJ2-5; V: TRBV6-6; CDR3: CASSTGGAGVSETQYF
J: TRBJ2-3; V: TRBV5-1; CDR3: CASSLALAGGPDTQYF
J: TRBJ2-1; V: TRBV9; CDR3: CASSGRRGDEQFF
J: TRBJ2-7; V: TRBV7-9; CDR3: CASSLVAGASYEQYF
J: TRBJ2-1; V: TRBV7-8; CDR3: CASSLVPAGRNEQFF
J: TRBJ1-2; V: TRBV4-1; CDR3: CASSPTELYGYTF
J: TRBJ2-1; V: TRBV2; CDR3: CASSRTSGKNEQFF
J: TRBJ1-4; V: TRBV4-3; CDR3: CASSQHGAEKLFF
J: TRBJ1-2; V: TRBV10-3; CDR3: CAISDSGGYTF
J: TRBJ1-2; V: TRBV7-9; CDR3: CASSLETVYGYTF
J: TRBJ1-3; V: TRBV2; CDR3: CASSEALRALVGNTIYF
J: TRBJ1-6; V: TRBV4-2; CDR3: CASSPGQGGSPLHF
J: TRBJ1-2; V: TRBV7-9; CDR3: CASSSVRQTGYTF
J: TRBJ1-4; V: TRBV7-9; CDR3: CASSHPGQGNEKLFF